This entry is about one T cell receptor beta chain. Its matching antigen is unknown. The record originates from a study of a mutant IDH1 vaccine in newly diagnosed glioma. Clones were sequenced by immunoSEQ multiplex PCR, and TCRdb holds only the in-frame ones, with some missing. This sample has tens of thousands of clones; approximately 64% occur once, and the top ten carry about 4.8%. As to time point: week 47, end of study. A 20-mer mutant IDH1 peptide at 300 ug was injected subcutaneously with topical imiquimod. The sample was peripheral blood mononuclear cells (PBMCs), taken from a glioma patient whose treatment included an IDH1 peptide vaccine. The source is a man aged 35 to 55 with glioma. Some clones in this sample may be carry-over from other donors' samples.

CDR3: CASSLVPSNQPQHF. CDR3 nucleotide sequence: TGTGCCAGCAGCTTGGTACCTAGCAATCAGCCCCAGCATTTT. The chain employs TRBV5-5 and TRBJ1-5, with D hard to call. Trimming removed 0 bases from V and 0 bases from J, with 4 bases in between. The germline V gene has CDR1 SGHKS and CDR2 YYEKEE (reference sequence). The CDR3 is 14 residues long.